These 10 T cell receptor beta chains came from one sample sequenced in a study of cytomegalovirus exposure and HLA in healthy donors. The PCR employed 60 Vbeta primers together with 13 Jbeta primers. TCRdb's table, derived via immunoSEQ multiplex PCR, lists solely in-frame clones and lacks some. This table has tens of thousands of clones, about 81% appearing once. Specimen: PBMCs. The receptors originated from a human donor in good health.

The V gene is TRBV7-9, the J gene TRBJ2-7; weak D call: TRBD1 (6 bases). V was cut by 11 bases and J by 4 bases, with 12 bases left in between. Germline V CDR1 and CDR2: SEHNR, FQNEAQ (reference sequence). The CDR3 runs 11 residues. In nucleotides, the CDR3 is TGTGCCGGGCAACAGGGATACGAGCAGTACTTC. Residues: CAGQQGYEQYF.

This chain uses TRBV18 with TRBJ1-2; D gene unclear. CDR3 size: 13 residues. V dropped 3 bases and J dropped 3 bases, with 8 bases sitting between them. Germline assignment: CDR1 KGHSH and CDR2 LQKENI. The DNA of the CDR3 is TGTGCCAGCTCACCCCCAGGTTACTATGGCTACACCTTC. Encoded protein: CASSPPGYYGYTF.

Only a few counts were recorded for this clone. This chain uses TRBV5-4 with TRBJ2-5; TRBD1 is a possible D gene (6 bases). This CDR3 has 15 amino acids. With 4 bases removed from V and 1 base from J, the gap between germline ends came to 14 bases. Germline lookup yields CDR1 SGHNT and CDR2 YYREEE (reference sequence). The CDR3 DNA is TGTGCCAGCAGCCAGTCGACAGGATTCCAAGAGACCCAGTACTTC. Its protein product is CASSQSTGFQETQYF.

This clone has only one observation. The chain employs TRBV9 and TRBJ2-2, with 9 bases lining up with TRBD2. The CDR3 is made up of 14 amino acids. Germline V gives CDR1 SGDLS, CDR2 YYNGEE. J lost 5 bases, V lost 3 bases, and 2 bases had no gene match. CDR3 sequence (DNA): TGTGCCAGCAGCGGCGGACTAGCGACCGGGGAGCTGTTTTTT. Translating gives CASSGGLATGELFF.

This clone was found a few times. Its ends do not fully match the called genes, so a read error is possible. The chain has TRBV7-9 and TRBJ2-5; D gene ambiguous. Germline CDR1 reads SEHNR; CDR2 reads FQNEAQ (reference sequence). CDR3 length: 12 residues. The CDR3 nucleotides read TGTTCCAGCAGCCTAGAGAGGGAGACCCAGTACTTC. Translating it yields CSSSLERETQYF.

This chain connects TRBV5-8 to TRBJ2-7; D may be TRBD1 (6 bases). With 3 bases removed from V and 2 bases from J, the gap between germline ends came to 18 bases. In germline, CDR1 is SGHTS, CDR2 YDEGEE. The CDR3 sequence is 16 residues long. The CDR3: CASSSGTFLGAYEQYF. CDR3 DNA sequence: TGTGCCAGCAGCTCCGGGACATTTTTGGGGGCCTACGAGCAGTACTTC. Combining the CDR3 with reference TRBV5-8 and TRBJ2-7 gives the whole variable domain EAGVTQSPTHLIKTRGQQATLRCSPISGHTSVYWYQQALGLGLQFLLWYDEGEERNRGNFPPRFSGRQFPNYSSELNVNALELEDSALYLCASSSGTFLGAYEQYFGPGTRLTVT.

V and J are TRBV5-1 and TRBJ2-2, with 9 bases that match TRBD1. The CDR3 covers 17 residues. The ends lost 3 bases at V and 4 bases at J; junction bases unmatched: 10. Germline assignment: CDR1 SGHRS and CDR2 YFSETQ. CDR3 DNA sequence: TGCGCCAGCAGCTCTTCCGGGACAGGGAGGTCCACCGGGGAGCTGTTTTTT. It yields the protein CASSSSGTGRSTGELFF.

There are a few counts of this clone. The chain employs TRBV4-2 and TRBJ1-5; 8 bases are shared with TRBD1. Germline CDR1 LGHNA, CDR2 YNFKEQ. The CDR3 runs 18 residues. J gave up 5 bases and V 1 base, and 13 bases lay outside the gene matches. The chain's CDR3 is CASSQGGTQGGMDQPQHF. As DNA, the CDR3 is TGTGCCAGCAGCCAAGGGGGGACACAGGGGGGGATGGATCAGCCCCAGCATTTT.

This clone was counted between two and nine times. J is TRBJ2-1 and V is TRBV7-2, with D perhaps matching TRBD1 (6 bases). The CDR3 is 15 residues long. Germline V gene lookup returns CDR1 SGHTA and CDR2 FQGNSA. V shed 0 bases and J shed 9 bases, with 15 bases lying between them. In nucleotides, the CDR3 is TGTGCCAGCAGCTTAGCTAACAGGATAGGGGGTGAGCAGTTCTTC. Translating it yields CASSLANRIGGEQFF.

The chain combines TRBV25-1 with TRBJ2-2; TRBD2 matches at 13 bases. This CDR3 region has 16 residues. Germline-derived CDR1 and CDR2 are MGHDK and SYGVNS. J lost 7 bases, V lost 4 bases, and 6 bases had no gene match. The CDR3 is CASSGTSGGASGELFF. In DNA, the CDR3 is TGTGCCAGCAGTGGCACTAGCGGGGGGGCAAGCGGGGAGCTGTTTTTT.